The clone carrying this TCR beta chain was counted only a few times. As yet, its antigen is unknown. Construction of the TCRbeta library involved unique molecular identifiers. TCRdb reanalysed the PCR reads using MiXCR and keeps one entry per CDR3 protein. The sample comprises 450,000 to 600,000 distinct CDR3 sequences, 10% to 15% of which are singletons, and about 2.2% rests with the top ten. This record belongs to a study of T-cell reconstitution after alpha-beta-depleted transplantation in children. Study-wide points: Surviving recipient cells, namely T cells and thymic progenitors, were the source of high day-60 TCRbeta diversity in some patients. A year had passed since transplant, and T-cell counts and diversity by then came mostly from newly produced T cells. Several hundred expanded graft clones reportedly were the source of alpha-beta T cells about two months after transplant.

This CDR3 contains 16 residues. From germline, CDR1 is MNHEY and CDR2 SMNVEV (reference sequence). V lost 1 base and J 0 bases, leaving 9 bases between the germline ends. The rearrangement joins TRBV27 to TRBJ2-2; D unresolved. The sequenced sample was PBMCs, mostly from graft donor cells, obtained 360 days after TCRalphabeta/CD19-depleted stem cell transplant. This receptor was obtained from a male patient younger than 18 who had a stem cell transplant for acute myeloid leukemia, so the T cells may come from the graft donor. CDR3 nucleotides: TGTGCCAGCAGTTTATGGGGTGGACCGAACACCGGGGAGCTGTTTTTT. Protein product: CASSLWGGPNTGELFF.